The 17 T cell receptor beta chains presented below share a single source sample, sequenced in a study of early T cells in non-severe SARS-CoV-2 infection. MiXCR, run by TCRdb on the 5' RACE reads, gives a single entry per CDR3 protein. Of fewer than 50,000 distinct CDR3 sequences in the sample, 10% to 15% were seen once. Material for sequencing was whole blood. The receptors shown here come from an adult who was a healthcare worker with PCR-confirmed SARS-CoV-2 infection or an uninfected control (not recorded which).

Comments on this clonotype: At one boundary the junction diverges from the germline segment, which might be a read error. The rearrangement joins TRBV11-3 to TRBJ2-3, with D possibly being TRBD2 (6 bases). Germline values: CDR1 SGHNT, CDR2 YENEEA. This CDR3 comprises 15 residues. CDR3 sequence (DNA): TGTGTCAGCAGCCCGGGGGATAACCCCACAGATACGCAGTATTTT. This encodes CVSSPGDNPTDTQYF.

This clonotype showed up many times. V gene TRBV2 combines with J gene TRBJ2-7, with a tentative D call TRBD1 (6 bases). Per the germline V gene, CDR1 is SNHLY and CDR2 is FYNNEI. This CDR3 has 13 residues. Between the trimmed V and J ends, which lost 7 bases and 4 bases, there was a span of 14 bases. CDR3 nucleotide sequence: TGTGCCAGCAAACCTGACAGGATGTACGAGCAGTACTTC. Amino acid sequence: CASKPDRMYEQYF.

This clonotype was recorded a few times. The CDR3 coding sequence is TGTGCCAGCAGCTCAACGAACACTGAAGCTTTCTTT. Its protein is CASSSTNTEAFF. J is TRBJ1-1 and V is TRBV7-6; D not resolved. CDR3 length equals 12 residues. Trimming cost V 4 bases and J 1 base, with 4 bases left between them. Germline loops: CDR1 SGHVS, CDR2 FNYEAQ.

This clonotype was observed at least ten times. The chain recombines TRBV19 with TRBJ1-5; D gene unclear. The germline CDR1 and CDR2 sequences are LNHDA and SQIVND (reference sequence). The length of the CDR3 is 14 residues. V gave up 6 bases and J gave up 1 base, with 10 bases separating them. CDR3 amino acids: CASREGLSNQPQHF. The CDR3 DNA sequence: TGTGCCAGTAGAGAGGGATTGAGCAATCAGCCCCAGCATTTT.

This clonotype was counted only a few times. The chain joins TRBV6-1 to TRBJ2-5, with TRBD1 matching over 7 bases. The V gene end was trimmed by 2 bases and the J gene end by 4 bases; junction bases not matched to a gene: 4. Germline loops: CDR1 MNHNS, CDR2 SASEGT. The length of the CDR3 is 14 residues. CDR3 in amino acids: CASSELYRGETQYF. CDR3 nucleotides: TGTGCCAGCAGTGAACTTTACAGGGGAGAGACCCAGTACTTC.

This clonotype was recorded at least ten times. The CDR3: CASSLSSDNQPQHF. CDR3 nucleotides: TGTGCCAGCAGCTTAAGCTCAGACAATCAGCCCCAGCATTTT. This chain links TRBV7-2 with TRBJ1-5; D not resolved. Germline V gene data show CDR1 as SGHTA and CDR2 as FQGNSA. The CDR3 sequence is 14 residues long. V dropped 2 bases and J dropped 3 bases, with 8 bases sitting between them.

This chain links TRBV10-3 with TRBJ1-1; no clear D. Germline V gene sequence: CDR1 ENHRY, CDR2 SYGVKD. Trimming removed 2 bases at V and 1 base at J, with 2 bases between. The CDR3 has 12 amino acids. CDR3 amino acids: CAISEPNTEAFF. Here the CDR3 DNA reads TGTGCCATCAGTGAGCCGAACACTGAAGCTTTCTTT.

The chain has TRBV6-2 or TRBV6-3 and TRBJ2-4, with 7 bases lining up with TRBD1. Trimming removed 8 bases from V and 1 base from J; junction bases left unmatched: 11. Germline values: CDR1 MNHEY, CDR2 SVGEGT. This CDR3 spans 16 amino acids. The CDR3 DNA sequence: TGTGCCAGCGCGCTCCACAGGGGCTGGGCCAAAAACATTCAGTACTTC. Protein product: CASALHRGWAKNIQYF.

There are a few counts of this clonotype. The rearrangement joins TRBV9 to TRBJ1-1; 9 nucleotides line up with TRBD1. This CDR3 comprises 15 residues. Trimming cost V 4 bases and J 6 bases; bases outside gene matches: 10. The germline CDR1 and CDR2 sequences are SGDLS and YYNGEE. CDR3 sequence reads: CASSPWGTGISEAFF. DNA for the CDR3: TGTGCCAGCAGCCCGTGGGGGACAGGGATATCTGAAGCTTTCTTT.

The chain links TRBV20-1 to TRBJ2-3; 8 bases line up with TRBD2. V lost 3 bases to trimming and J lost 2 bases; unmatched junction nucleotides: 10. The germline gives CDR1 DFQATT, CDR2 SNEGSKA (reference sequence). This CDR3 has 16 amino acids. CDR3 amino acids: CSASPVAGGVTDTQYF. CDR3 sequence (DNA): TGCAGTGCTAGCCCCGTTGCGGGAGGTGTCACAGATACGCAGTATTTT.

This clonotype was seen at least ten times. This chain joins TRBV29-1 and TRBJ2-1; 7 bases map to TRBD2. Losses at the gene ends were 6 bases for V and 3 bases for J; bases not matched to a gene: 2. CDR1 is SQVTM, CDR2 ANQGSEA, per germline. The CDR3 totals 12 residues. The CDR3 sequence: CSVERGYNEQFF. CDR3 DNA sequence: TGCAGCGTAGAGCGGGGCTACAATGAGCAGTTCTTC.

This clonotype has more than one count but fewer than ten. The chain carries TRBV15 and TRBJ2-1; D not certain. The CDR3 is 13 residues long. Trimming shortened V by 2 bases and J by 7 bases, and 9 bases separated the two germline ends. Germline CDR1 reads LNHNV; CDR2 reads YYDKDF (reference sequence). Here the CDR3 reads CATSRLSVNEQFF. The CDR3 bases are TGTGCCACCAGCAGACTATCGGTAAATGAGCAGTTCTTC.

This clonotype was seen at least ten times. The genes are TRBV18 and TRBJ2-7, with unresolved D. This CDR3 is 12 amino acids long. The ends were cut back, 5 bases at V and 3 bases at J, with 8 bases in the middle. Germline assignment: CDR1 KGHSH and CDR2 LQKENI. The CDR3 sequence is CASSVDLYEQYF. The DNA for the CDR3 is TGTGCCAGCTCAGTCGACCTCTACGAGCAGTACTTC. Drawing the rest from reference TRBV18 and TRBJ2-7, the complete variable domain is NAGVMQNPRHLVRRRGQEARLRCSPMKGHSHVYWYRQLPEEGLKFMVYLQKENIIDESGMPKERFSAEFPKEGPSILRIQQVVRGDSAAYFCASSVDLYEQYFGPGTRLTVT.

This clonotype was recorded a few times. This chain links TRBV4-2 with TRBJ2-1; 8 bases fit TRBD1. Germline CDR1 LGHNA, CDR2 YNFKEQ. Trimming at V came to 0 bases and at J to 8 bases, leaving 12 bases not matched to a gene. The CDR3 runs 17 residues. CDR3 sequence (DNA): TGTGCCAGCAGCCAAGATGGGCCAGGGGGCGCTTTCCATGAGCAGTTCTTC. This gives the protein CASSQDGPGGAFHEQFF.

This clonotype was observed many times. A read error may account for a junction end that differs from germline. This chain uses TRBV11-2 with TRBJ1-2; D may be TRBD1 (5 bases). CDR3 length: 15 amino acids. Germline V gene lookup returns CDR1 SGHAT and CDR2 FQNNGV. In nucleotides, the CDR3 is TGTGCCAGCAGCTTAATTACAGGTTATAACGATGGCTACACCTTC. It yields the protein CASSLITGYNDGYTF. The full variable domain, in which reference TRBV11-2 and TRBJ1-2 provide the parts outside the CDR3, is EAGVAQSPRYKIIEKRQSVAFWCNPISGHATLYWYQQILGQGPKLLIQFQNNGVVDDSQLPKDRFSAERLKGVDSTLKIQPAKLEDSAVYLCASSLITGYNDGYTFGSGTRLTVV.

This clonotype occurred many times. This chain links TRBV20-1 with TRBJ2-1; 7 bases are a match to TRBD2. Germline V gene data show CDR1 as DFQATT and CDR2 as SNEGSKA (reference sequence). This CDR3 is 15 amino acids long. Trimming at V came to 4 bases and at J to 9 bases, leaving 15 bases not matched to a gene. CDR3 DNA sequence: TGCAGTGCTACCTCCGGAGCGGGATCCTGGGGTGAGCAGTTCTTC. Translating it yields CSATSGAGSWGEQFF.

In its sample, this clonotype was seen a few times. The rearrangement links TRBV6-6 to TRBJ1-2, with D perhaps TRBD1 (6 bases). This CDR3 spans 14 amino acids. Germline CDR1 MNHNY, CDR2 SVGAGI (reference sequence). V shed 5 bases and J shed 4 bases, with 14 bases lying between them. In DNA form, the CDR3 reads TGTGCCAGCAGTCGACAGGCCGACCGCTATGGCTACACCTTC. It is translated as CASSRQADRYGYTF.